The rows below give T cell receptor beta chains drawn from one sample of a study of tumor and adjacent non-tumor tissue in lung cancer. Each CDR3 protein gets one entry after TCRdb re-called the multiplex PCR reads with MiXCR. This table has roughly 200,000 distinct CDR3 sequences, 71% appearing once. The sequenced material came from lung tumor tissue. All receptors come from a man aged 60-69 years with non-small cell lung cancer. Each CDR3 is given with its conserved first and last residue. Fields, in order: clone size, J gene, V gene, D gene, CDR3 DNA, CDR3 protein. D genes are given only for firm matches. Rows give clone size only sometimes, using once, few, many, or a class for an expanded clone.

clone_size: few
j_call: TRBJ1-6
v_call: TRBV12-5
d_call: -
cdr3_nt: TGTGCTAGTGCCCTGGGGACAAACAGGCTTGAGAGCTCCTATAATTCACCCCTCCACTTT
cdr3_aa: CASALGTNRLESSYNSPLHF

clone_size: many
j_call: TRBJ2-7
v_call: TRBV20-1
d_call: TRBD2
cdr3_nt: TGCAGTGCCCGGACTAGCGGCAACTCCTACGAGCAGTACTTC
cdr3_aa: CSARTSGNSYEQYF

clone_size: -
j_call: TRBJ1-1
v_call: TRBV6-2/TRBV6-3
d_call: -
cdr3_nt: TGTGCCGGCAGGACGAGGGTGTCAACTTTCTTT
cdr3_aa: CAGRTRVSTFF

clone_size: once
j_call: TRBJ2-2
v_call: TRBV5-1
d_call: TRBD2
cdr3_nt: TGCGCCAGCCGAACCCAGACTAGCGGGAACACCGGGGAGCTGTTTTTT
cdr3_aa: CASRTQTSGNTGELFF

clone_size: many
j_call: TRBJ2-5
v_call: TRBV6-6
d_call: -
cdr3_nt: TGTGCCAGCAGTTACTCGGGCCAGCTAGGGGAGACCCAGTACTTC
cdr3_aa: CASSYSGQLGETQYF

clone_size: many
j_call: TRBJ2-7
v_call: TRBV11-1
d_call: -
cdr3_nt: TGTGCCAGCAGCTTAATCCAGGGTTCAACCTACGAGCAGTACTTC
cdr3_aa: CASSLIQGSTYEQYF

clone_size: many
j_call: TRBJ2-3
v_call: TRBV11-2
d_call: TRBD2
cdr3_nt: TGTGCCAGCAGCTTGGGGACTAGATCGCCAGATACGCAGTATTTT
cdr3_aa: CASSLGTRSPDTQYF

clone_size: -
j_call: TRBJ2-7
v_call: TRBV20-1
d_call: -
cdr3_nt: TGCAGTACTACAGGTCCTCGCATGAACTACGAGCAGTACTTC
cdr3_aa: CSTTGPRMNYEQYF

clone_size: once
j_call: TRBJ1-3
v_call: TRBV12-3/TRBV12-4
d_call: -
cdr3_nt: TGTGCCAGCACCCTGGGACGGCACTCTGGAAGCACCATATATTTT
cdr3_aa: CASTLGRHSGSTIYF

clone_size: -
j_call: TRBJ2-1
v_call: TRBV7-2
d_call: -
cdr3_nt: TGTGCCAGCAGCTTATTGGAGAGGAGGCAGTTCTTC
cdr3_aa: CASSLLERRQFF

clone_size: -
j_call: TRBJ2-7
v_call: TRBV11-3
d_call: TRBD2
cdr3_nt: TGTGCCAGGAGTAGAACTAGCGAGAGGACGGGGGAGCAGTACTTC
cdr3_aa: CARSRTSERTGEQYF

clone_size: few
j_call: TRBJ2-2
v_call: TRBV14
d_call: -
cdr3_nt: TGTGCCAGCAGCCAAGGATTCGACGGGGAGCTGTTTTTT
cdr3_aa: CASSQGFDGELFF

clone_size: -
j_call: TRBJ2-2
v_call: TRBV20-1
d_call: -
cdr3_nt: TGCAGTGCTAGATTCTCCGAGCTCACCGGGGAGCTGTTTTTT
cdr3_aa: CSARFSELTGELFF

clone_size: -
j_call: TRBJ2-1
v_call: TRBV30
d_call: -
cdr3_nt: TGTGCCTGGAGTGTCAGGCATGAGCAGTTCTTC
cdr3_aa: CAWSVRHEQFF

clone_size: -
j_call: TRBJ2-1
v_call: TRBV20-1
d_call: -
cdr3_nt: TGCAGTGTCACTCCCAGAGGGGCGGGGTCCTACAATGAGCAGTTCTTC
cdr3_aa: CSVTPRGAGSYNEQFF

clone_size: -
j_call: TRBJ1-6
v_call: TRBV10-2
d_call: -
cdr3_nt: TGCGCCAGCAGGGGAACGAGTAATTCACCCCTCCACTTT
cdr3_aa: CASRGTSNSPLHF

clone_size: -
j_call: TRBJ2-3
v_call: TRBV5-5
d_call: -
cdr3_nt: TGTGCCAGCAGCCAACAGGGAACATTGTCCAAAGATACGCAGTATTTT
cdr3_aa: CASSQQGTLSKDTQYF

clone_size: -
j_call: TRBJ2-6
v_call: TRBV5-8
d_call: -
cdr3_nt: TGTGCCAGCAGCTCGTGGCGGGATAGACAGGAATCCTCTGGGGCCAACGTCCTGACTTTC
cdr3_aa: CASSSWRDRQESSGANVLTF

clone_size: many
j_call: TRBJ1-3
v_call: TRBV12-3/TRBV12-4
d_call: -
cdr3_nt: TGTGCCAGCAGTTTATGGCAGGGAAGCAGTGGAAACACCATATATTTT
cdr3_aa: CASSLWQGSSGNTIYF

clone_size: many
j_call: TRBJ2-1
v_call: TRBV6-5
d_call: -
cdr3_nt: TGTGCCAGCAGTCCCCTCGGGTTGAACCCCGCCTACAATGAGCAGTTCTTC
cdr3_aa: CASSPLGLNPAYNEQFF

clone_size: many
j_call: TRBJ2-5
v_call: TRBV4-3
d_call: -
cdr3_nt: TGCGCCAGCAGCCGCCAGGGTGCCGCGGAGACCCAGTACTTC
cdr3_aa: CASSRQGAAETQYF